These 12 T cell receptor beta chains were all obtained from the same sample, sequenced in a study of blood T cells in healthy people across ages. Through a sample-barcoded 5' primer and a J-beta primer mix, a second PCR was run for about 6 to 11 cycles. TCRdb ran MiXCR on the 5' RACE reads and lists one entry per CDR3 protein. The data contain fewer than 2,000,000 distinct CDR3 sequences, about 31% of them singletons. Sequenced: blood. These receptors came from a woman between 25 and 40 years old in good health.

Notes on this clonotype: Just one base apart from a much larger clone, this may be a read error. This chain links TRBV7-9 with TRBJ2-3; D uncertain. The CDR3 is made up of 12 amino acids. Per germline, CDR1 SEHNR and CDR2 FQNEAQ (reference sequence). CDR3 DNA sequence: TGTTCCAGCAGCCCTGAATTAGATACGCAGTATTTT. This translates into CSSSPELDTQYF.

As to this clonotype: A much larger clonotype is one base distant, so this may be a read error. The chain employs TRBV10-3 and TRBJ2-7; D not resolved. Germline V lookup: CDR1 ENHRY, CDR2 SYGVKD. Between the trimmed V and J ends, which lost 3 bases and 6 bases, there was a span of 12 bases. The CDR3 totals 13 residues. CDR3 in DNA: TGTGCCATCAGTGAAGGCAGGAATACCGAGCAGTACTTC. It is translated as CAISEGRNTEQYF.

Many counts were recorded for this clonotype. J is TRBJ2-5 and V is TRBV4-1; a possible D gene is TRBD2 (5 bases). CDR3 length: 15 residues. Germline CDR1 MGHRA, CDR2 YSYEKL. V shed 0 bases and J shed 1 base, with 9 bases lying between them. The CDR3 DNA sequence: TGCGCCAGCAGCCAAGATGGAACTAGCCAAGAGACCCAGTACTTC. Protein product: CASSQDGTSQETQYF.

V gene TRBV18 combines with J gene TRBJ1-1; 8 bases agree with TRBD1. The V gene end was trimmed by 3 bases and the J gene end by 1 base; junction bases not matched to a gene: 4. The germline V gene has CDR1 KGHSH and CDR2 LQKENI. This CDR3 spans 15 amino acids. CDR3 nucleotides: TGTGCCAGCTCACCCGTGGACAGGGCGAACACTGAAGCTTTCTTT. Translation gives CASSPVDRANTEAFF.

The rearrangement joins TRBV12-3 or TRBV12-4 to TRBJ2-1; the match to TRBD2 covers 13 bases. Trimming removed 6 bases from V and 8 bases from J; junction bases left unmatched: 10. CDR3 size: 16 residues. CDR3 sequence (DNA): TGTGCCAGCAGCCCCCGGACTAGCGGGAGAACAGATGAGCAGTTCTTC. It codes for CASSPRTSGRTDEQFF.

The chain uses TRBV5-1 and TRBJ2-5; D is tentatively TRBD1 or TRBD2 (5 bases each). Per the germline V gene, CDR1 is SGHRS and CDR2 is YFSETQ. Trimming took off 4 bases at V and 3 bases at J, with 13 bases between the two ends. The CDR3 runs to 14 residues. The CDR3 here is CASSRDGVKETQYF. The DNA for the CDR3 is TGCGCCAGCAGCCGGGACGGAGTAAAAGAGACCCAGTACTTC.

At least ten counts were recorded for this clonotype. This chain joins TRBV28 and TRBJ2-3, with TRBD2 matching over 13 bases. This CDR3 comprises 17 residues. With V trimmed by 3 bases and J by 0 bases, 3 bases remained unmatched. The germline CDR1 and CDR2 sequences are MDHEN and SYDVKM. In DNA form, the CDR3 reads TGTGCCAGCAGTTTTGGGACTAGCGGGATTAGCACAGATACGCAGTATTTT. It specifies CASSFGTSGISTDTQYF.

In its sample, this clonotype was seen many times. The CDR3 reads CASSQEGDAYEQYF. The CDR3 DNA follows: TGCGCCAGCAGCCAAGAGGGGGACGCCTACGAGCAGTACTTC. The chain is built from TRBV4-1 and TRBJ2-7; the D gene could be TRBD1 or TRBD2 (5 bases each). The V and J ends lost 0 bases and 2 bases respectively, with 8 bases between them. Germline-derived CDR1 and CDR2 are MGHRA and YSYEKL. This CDR3 is 14 amino acids long.

To note about this clonotype: One junction end does not reproduce the germline sequence, and a read error may be involved. The chain employs TRBV10-3 and TRBJ2-1; no firm D call. Germline V gene lookup returns CDR1 ENHRY and CDR2 SYGVKD. The CDR3 totals 12 residues. This chain's CDR3 is CALRAGYNEQFF. The CDR3 nucleotides are TGTGCCCTCAGAGCAGGTTACAATGAGCAGTTCTTC.

This clonotype was seen more than once but under ten times. V is TRBV6-1 and J is TRBJ2-5; 8 bases agree with TRBD2. Germline V gene data show CDR1 as MNHNS and CDR2 as SASEGT. V dropped 1 base and J dropped 4; count of bases not matched to a gene: 8. This CDR3 spans 16 amino acids. The CDR3, as DNA: TGTGCCAGCAGTGAAGTGTTAGCGGGGATGGGAGAGACCCAGTACTTC. Translating it yields CASSEVLAGMGETQYF.

A word on this clonotype: The junction differs from germline at one of its ends, possibly a read error. The CDR3 spells CASSFQSLSYEQYF. The CDR3 DNA reads as TGCGCCAGCAGCTTTCAGTCCCTGTCCTACGAGCAGTACTTC. The rearrangement links TRBV5-5 to TRBJ2-7, with unresolved D. The CDR3 extends over 14 amino acids. CDR1 is SGHKS and CDR2 is YYEKEE in the germline V gene (reference sequence).

As for this clonotype: Germline is not matched at one junction end, which may reflect a read error. CDR3 sequence (DNA): TGTGCCATCGGTGAGTCGAAGGGACAGACCACAGATACGCAGTATTTT. It translates to CAIGESKGQTTDTQYF. The chain couples TRBV10-3 to TRBJ2-3; 7 positions match TRBD1. The CDR3 is made up of 16 amino acids. The germline V gene has CDR1 ENHRY and CDR2 SYGVKD.